The entry that follows covers one TCR beta chain sequence. The CDR3 extends over 15 amino acids. In germline, CDR1 is MNHEY, CDR2 SVGAGI. V trimming: 6 bases; J trimming: 6 bases; junction bases outside the gene matches: 5. These data come from a study of CD8 T cells in Susac syndrome. Random hexamers primed reverse transcription of 0.5 to 1 ug RNA. Multiplex immunoSEQ PCR targeted 54 Vbeta and 13 Jbeta TCR beta segments. TCRdb reanalysed the immunoSEQ multiplex PCR reads using MiXCR and keeps one entry per CDR3 protein. The sample lists about 180,000 distinct CDR3 sequences, around 96% occurring once. TCR beta sequencing covered blood CD8+ and CD4+ T cells. FACS was used to enrich TEMRA cells, whereas the CD8+ and CD4+ T cells were obtained by negative isolation.

This TCR came from a human donor with multiple sclerosis. Input material: CD8+ T cells from PBMCs. The V gene is TRBV6-5, the J gene TRBJ2-2; 12 bases fit TRBD2. CDR3 sequence: CASRPGLAGSGELFF. The CDR3 nucleotides read TGTGCCAGCAGGCCGGGACTAGCGGGTTCCGGGGAGCTGTTTTTT.